The text below deals with one TCR beta chain. Its antigen is unidentified. The same CDR3 arises from other DNA sequences in this sample as well. As the sequencing template, cDNA was produced by extracting RNA and reverse transcribing it. Data came from immunoSEQ multiplex PCR; TCRdb stores just in-frame clones and leaves some out. The table lists about 200,000 clones, under 70% of them singletons. This sample was included in a study of CD8+ T cells in alopecia areata. Turning to the study itself: Each day, treated patients took oral tofacitinib twice, at 5 to 10 mg per dose. Treated patients' severity was scored by percentage of affected scalp area.

Documented treatment: oral pan-JAK inhibitor, 5-10 mg twice daily. Sampling of alopecia areata patients yielded lesional scalp punch biopsies as well as peripheral blood. Broader study findings: During tofacitinib treatment, many expanded lesional clones remained in scalp and blood.

In germline, CDR1 is SNHLY, CDR2 FYNNEI. The germline V and J ends were trimmed by 3 bases and 7 bases, with 4 bases remaining between them. The CDR3 is 11 residues long. This specimen was CD4+ T cells sorted from blood, taken at week 4, from a patient treated with tofacitinib. The clonotype originates from a human donor with alopecia areata. V gene TRBV2 combines with J gene TRBJ2-1; the D is unclear. CDR3 nucleotide sequence: TGTGCCAGCAGTGAGGGGAATGAGCAGTTCTTC. Amino acids: CASSEGNEQFF.